The 21 T cell receptor beta chains in this list originate from one sample, sequenced in a study of blood T cell repertoires in COVID-19 (TCRdb year 2020). Preparation of the library involved the immunoSEQ multiplex PCR assay. The table comes from immuneACCESS by way of TCRdb, which keeps in-frame sequences with V and J called. Part of the clones is missing from these tables; in studies checked, under half for an unresolved V gene and the rest for unknown reasons. The sample profile shows around 200,000 clones; approximately 83% of them were found once. The top ten constitute 9.5% to 13% of the sample. Material: peripheral blood. These receptor sequences come from a human donor with active or convalescent COVID-19. The donor label of this sample is uncertain.

The chain recombines TRBV7-4 with TRBJ1-6; TRBD1 might be the D (5 bases). The germline V gene has CDR1 SGHVT and CDR2 SQSDAQ. V was trimmed by 1 base and J by 1 base, leaving 11 bases between them. The CDR3 sequence is 17 residues long. The CDR3 sequence: CASSLGGGGSYNSPLHF. As DNA, the CDR3 is TGTGCCAGCAGCTTAGGTGGCGGGGGATCCTATAATTCACCCCTCCACTTT.

The V gene is TRBV6-5, the J gene TRBJ1-1; 9 positions agree with TRBD1. Germline-derived CDR1 and CDR2 are MNHEY and SVGAGI. The CDR3 runs 16 residues. V was clipped by 0 bases and J by 7 bases; unmatched bases: 9. CDR3 region: CASSYSSSGTGLEAFF. The CDR3 coding sequence is TGTGCCAGCAGTTACTCGAGTTCTGGGACAGGGCTTGAAGCTTTCTTT.

The chain carries TRBV3-1 (or the pseudogene TRBV3-2) and TRBJ2-5; 11 bases are a match to TRBD2. Germline V gene lookup returns CDR1 LGHDT and CDR2 YNNKEL (reference sequence). The V segment lost 5 bases and the J segment 5 bases; nucleotides outside the gene matches: 10. This CDR3 has 16 residues. The CDR3: CASSLRSGGARETQYF. Here the CDR3 DNA reads TGTGCCAGCAGCTTGCGTAGCGGGGGGGCTCGGGAGACCCAGTACTTC.

This clone was seen more than once but under ten times. This rearrangement joins TRBV4-2 to TRBJ1-3; perhaps TRBD1 as D (6 bases). CDR1 is LGHNA, CDR2 YNFKEQ, per germline. Deletions cut 3 bases from V and 4 bases from J, with 25 bases between. CDR3 length equals 19 residues. In nucleotides, the CDR3 is TGTGCCAGCAGCCAGGGCACCGGGACACTTAGAAAAACCGGAAACACCATATATTTT. This translates into CASSQGTGTLRKTGNTIYF.

This clone was seen only a few times. This chain joins TRBV21-1 and TRBJ1-6; the table's D call, TRBD1, has no DNA check behind it. TRBV21-1 is deemed a pseudogene. The length of the CDR3 is 15 residues. The CDR3 bases are TGTGCCAGCAGCAAAGAAGGGACAGGATATTCACCCCTCCACTTT. Residues: CASSKEGTGYSPLHF.

The chain employs TRBV27 and TRBJ1-2; a possible D gene is TRBD1 (6 bases). V was pared by 5 bases and J by 2 bases, with 9 bases between. CDR3 length equals 13 residues. Per the germline V gene, CDR1 is MNHEY and CDR2 is SMNVEV (reference sequence). Here the CDR3 DNA reads TGTGCCAGCAGTCCGCAGGGGAACTATGGCTACACCTTC. The encoded protein is CASSPQGNYGYTF.

CDR3 DNA: TGTGCCAGCAGCCCAACCCAGGGGGCTTTTGGCTATGGCTACACCTTC. Translation gives CASSPTQGAFGYGYTF. The rearrangement uses TRBV7-9 and TRBJ1-2, with 8 bases aligning to TRBD1. V gave up 5 bases and J gave up 4 bases; unmatched junction bases: 12. The CDR3 spans 16 residues. Germline V gene sequence: CDR1 SEHNR, CDR2 FQNEAQ (reference sequence).

The chain links TRBV27 to TRBJ2-7; 9 nucleotides agree with TRBD1. This CDR3 contains 15 residues. The germline gives CDR1 MNHEY, CDR2 SMNVEV (reference sequence). Losses at the gene ends were 6 bases for V and 2 bases for J; bases not matched to a gene: 8. The CDR3 DNA reads as TGTGCCAGCAGCCTAGGACAGGGGAGGACCTACGAGCAGTACTTC. Residues: CASSLGQGRTYEQYF.

This chain connects TRBV10-3 to TRBJ2-1; 9 bases line up with TRBD2. Germline-derived CDR1 and CDR2 are ENHRY and SYGVKD. V dropped 4 bases and J dropped 1; count of bases not matched to a gene: 8. CDR3 length: 17 amino acids. The CDR3 protein is CAISGLEAGGSYNEQFF. CDR3 DNA: TGTGCCATCAGTGGGTTGGAGGCGGGAGGGTCCTACAATGAGCAGTTCTTC.

On this clone: Sequence at one end of the junction differs from germline and may be a read error. The gene calls are TRBV10-3 and TRBJ2-7; 10 nucleotides align to TRBD1. Per germline, CDR1 ENHRY and CDR2 SYGVKD. The CDR3 spans 14 residues. CDR3 region: CAIETGQGSSEQYF. The CDR3 DNA reads TGTGCCATCGAAACGGGACAGGGGTCCTCCGAGCAGTACTTC.

The table lists this clone with a few counts. V gene TRBV4-2 combines with J gene TRBJ1-5; tentative D call: TRBD1 (5 bases). Germline V gene lookup returns CDR1 LGHNA and CDR2 YNFKEQ. V lost 0 bases to trimming and J lost 4 bases, with 13 bases between them. This CDR3 is built from 16 residues. DNA of the CDR3: TGTGCCAGCAGCCAAGATGGGGCGGGGAAAAATCAGCCCCAGCATTTT. It yields the protein CASSQDGAGKNQPQHF.

J is TRBJ1-4 and V is TRBV2; 7 bases match TRBD1. The ends lost 6 bases at V and 4 bases at J; junction bases unmatched: 5. Germline loops: CDR1 SNHLY, CDR2 FYNNEI. The CDR3 loop spans 14 amino acids. CDR3 residues: CASRTGTDNEKLFF. CDR3 DNA: TGTGCCAGCAGGACCGGGACAGATAATGAAAAACTGTTTTTT.

The V gene is TRBV10-1, the J gene TRBJ2-2, with a possible D match to TRBD1 (7 bases). The CDR3 runs 17 residues. The germline V and J ends were trimmed by 5 bases and 6 bases, with 22 bases remaining between them. The germline V gene has CDR1 WNHNN and CDR2 SYGVQD (reference sequence). The CDR3 DNA reads TGCGCCAGCAGTAGGGGAGGACAGGCCAGGGAACCCGGGGAGCTGTTTTTT. This encodes CASSRGGQAREPGELFF.

This clone appeared a few times. The CDR3 reads CASSLDSSSYEQYF. The CDR3 DNA reads TGTGCCAGCAGCCTGGACAGCTCCTCCTACGAGCAGTACTTC. The V call is TRBV7-2, the J call TRBJ2-7; D might be TRBD1 (6 bases). Trimming shortened V by 5 bases and J by 0 bases, and 11 bases separated the two germline ends. The CDR3 runs 14 residues. Germline V gene lookup returns CDR1 SGHTA and CDR2 FQGNSA.

The chain links TRBV11-2 to TRBJ2-7; tentatively, D is TRBD1 (5 bases). Trimming pared 2 bases from V and 2 bases from J, leaving 22 bases between. Germline V CDR1 and CDR2: SGHAT, FQNNGV. The CDR3 runs to 18 residues. The CDR3 sequence: CASSLLVNRPGYTYEQYF. The CDR3 DNA follows: TGTGCCAGCAGCTTATTGGTAAATCGGCCAGGGTACACCTACGAGCAGTACTTC.

This chain uses TRBV6-2 or TRBV6-3 with TRBJ1-5; no firm D call. V dropped 2 bases and J dropped 9 bases, with 8 bases sitting between them. Germline V lookup: CDR1 MNHEY, CDR2 SVGEGT. The CDR3 has 12 residues. The CDR3 DNA is TGTGCCAGCAGTTACCCCCCCCGGCCCCAGCATTTT. Translation gives CASSYPPRPQHF.

This clone was picked up one time. The CDR3 DNA follows: TGTGCCAGCAGCTTAGAAGGCGGGAGGGACTTTAGTTACGAGCAGTACTTC. It specifies CASSLEGGRDFSYEQYF. V and J are TRBV11-2 and TRBJ2-7; TRBD2 agrees at 9 bases. Germline V CDR1 and CDR2: SGHAT, FQNNGV. CDR3 length: 17 residues. V was clipped by 0 bases and J by 4 bases; unmatched bases: 10.

The chain is built from TRBV5-1 and TRBJ1-2; TRBD1 matches at 11 bases. This CDR3 spans 15 amino acids. In germline, CDR1 is SGHRS, CDR2 YFSETQ. The trim removed 2 bases at V and 5 bases at J, leaving 5 bases unmatched. CDR3 in amino acids: CASSFGQGAYYGYTF. CDR3 nucleotide sequence: TGCGCCAGCAGCTTCGGACAGGGGGCGTATTATGGCTACACCTTC.

This clone has only one observation. The chain recombines TRBV7-2 with TRBJ2-7; 8 nucleotides agree with TRBD1. Germline V gene data show CDR1 as SGHTA and CDR2 as FQGNSA. V was pared by 5 bases and J by 6 bases, with 15 bases of the junction left unmatched. The CDR3 runs 16 residues. The DNA for the CDR3 is TGTGCCAGCAGCCCTCCTCCGGGACAGGACCTCGGCGAGCAGTACTTC. Translating it yields CASSPPPGQDLGEQYF.

V is TRBV3-1 (or the pseudogene TRBV3-2) and J is TRBJ2-5; TRBD1 is a possible D gene (5 bases). V dropped 4 bases and J dropped 4 bases, with 13 bases sitting between them. Germline V gene lookup returns CDR1 LGHDT and CDR2 YNNKEL (reference sequence). CDR3 length: 14 amino acids. The CDR3 sequence is CASSPRRTIETQYF. DNA for the CDR3: TGTGCCAGCAGCCCTAGGCGGACAATAGAGACCCAGTACTTC.

The chain carries TRBV5-1 and TRBJ2-7, with 13 bases matching TRBD2. V was clipped by 0 bases and J by 5 bases; unmatched bases: 5. The length of the CDR3 is 16 residues. CDR1 SGHRS and CDR2 YFSETQ come from the germline V gene. The DNA for the CDR3 is TGCGCCAGCAGCTTGGGGGGACTAGCGGGAATCCACGAGCAGTACTTC. It translates to CASSLGGLAGIHEQYF.